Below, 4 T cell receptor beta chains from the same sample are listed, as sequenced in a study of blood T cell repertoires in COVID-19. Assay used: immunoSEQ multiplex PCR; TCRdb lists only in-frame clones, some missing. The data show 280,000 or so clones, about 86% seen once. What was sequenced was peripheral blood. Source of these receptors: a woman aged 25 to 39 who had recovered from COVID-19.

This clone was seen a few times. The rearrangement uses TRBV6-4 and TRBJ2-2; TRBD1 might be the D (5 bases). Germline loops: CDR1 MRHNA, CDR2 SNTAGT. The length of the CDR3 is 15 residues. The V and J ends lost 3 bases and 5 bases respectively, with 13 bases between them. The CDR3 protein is CASSELAGSTGELFF. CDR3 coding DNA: TGTGCCAGCAGTGAGTTAGCAGGGTCGACCGGGGAGCTGTTTTTT.

Written as DNA, the CDR3 is TGTGCCAGCAGCTTTGGAGGGTCCGAGCAGTACTTC. This sequence encodes CASSFGGSEQYF. The rearrangement uses TRBV7-9 and TRBJ2-7; a weak D match, TRBD2 (6 bases). CDR1 is SEHNR and CDR2 is FQNEAQ in the germline V gene (reference sequence). The length of the CDR3 is 12 residues. Trimming pared 3 bases from V and 6 bases from J, leaving 9 bases between.

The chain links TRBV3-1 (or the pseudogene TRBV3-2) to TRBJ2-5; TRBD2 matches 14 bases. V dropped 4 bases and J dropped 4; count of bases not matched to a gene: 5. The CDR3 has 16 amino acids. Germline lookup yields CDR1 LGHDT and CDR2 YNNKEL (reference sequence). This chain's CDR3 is CASSPLTSGGAETQYF. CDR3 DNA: TGTGCCAGCAGCCCCTTGACTAGCGGGGGGGCAGAGACCCAGTACTTC.

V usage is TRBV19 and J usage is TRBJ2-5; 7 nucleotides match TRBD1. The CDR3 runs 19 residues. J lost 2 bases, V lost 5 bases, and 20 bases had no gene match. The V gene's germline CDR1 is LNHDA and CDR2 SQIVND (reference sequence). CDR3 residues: CASSPSLRDSNLIQETQYF. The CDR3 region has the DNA TGTGCCAGTAGTCCTTCGCTCCGGGACAGTAACCTTATACAAGAGACCCAGTACTTC.